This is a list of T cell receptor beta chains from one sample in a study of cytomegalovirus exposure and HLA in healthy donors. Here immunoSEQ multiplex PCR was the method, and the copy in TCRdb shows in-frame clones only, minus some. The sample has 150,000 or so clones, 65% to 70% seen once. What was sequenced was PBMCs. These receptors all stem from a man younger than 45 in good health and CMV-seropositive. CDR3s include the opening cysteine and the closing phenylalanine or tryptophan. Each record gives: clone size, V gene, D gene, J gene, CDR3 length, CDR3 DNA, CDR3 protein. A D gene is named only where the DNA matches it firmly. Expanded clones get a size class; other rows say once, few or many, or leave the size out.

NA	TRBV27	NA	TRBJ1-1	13	TGTGCCAGCAGCGTGGACAGCAACACTGAAGCTTTCTTT	CASSVDSNTEAFF
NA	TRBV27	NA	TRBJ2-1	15	TGTGCCAGCAGTTTATATGTTAGCGAGGGATCGGAGCAGTTCTTC	CASSLYVSEGSEQFF
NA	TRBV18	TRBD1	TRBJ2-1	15	TGTGCCAGCTCACCACCTTCGGGACAGGGCCATGAGCAGTTCTTC	CASSPPSGQGHEQFF
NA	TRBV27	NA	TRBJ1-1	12	TGTGCCGCCAGAGGACTTAACACTGAAGCTTTCTTT	CAARGLNTEAFF
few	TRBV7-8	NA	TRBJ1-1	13	TGTGCCAGCAGCCCCAGGATGAGCACTGAAGCTTTCTTT	CASSPRMSTEAFF
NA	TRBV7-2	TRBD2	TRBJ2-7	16	TGTGCCAGCAGCTTATCTAGCGGTGGAGGGTCCTACGGGCAGTACTTC	CASSLSSGGGSYGQYF
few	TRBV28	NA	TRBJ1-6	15	TGTGCCAGCAGTCCCCGGGGTGCAGGAAATTCACCCCTCCACTTT	CASSPRGAGNSPLHF
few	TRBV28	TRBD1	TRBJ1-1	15	TGTGCCAGCAGTCCCCGACAGGGGCTCTTCCGCTTAGCTTTCTTT	CASSPRQGLFRLAFF
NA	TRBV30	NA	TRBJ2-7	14	TGTGCCTGGGCCGGGTGGCAGAACTCCTACGAGCAGTACTTC	CAWAGWQNSYEQYF
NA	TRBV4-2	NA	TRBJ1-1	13	TGTGCCAGCAGCCATTACATGAACACTGAAGCTTTCTTT	CASSHYMNTEAFF
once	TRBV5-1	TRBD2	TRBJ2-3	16	TGCGCCAGCAGACCGGGACTAGCAAGGGTTACAGATACGCAGTATTTT	CASRPGLARVTDTQYF
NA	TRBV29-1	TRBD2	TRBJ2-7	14	TGCAGCGTTGTTGGTAGGACTAGCGGGCTCGAGGAGTACTTC	CSVVGRTSGLEEYF
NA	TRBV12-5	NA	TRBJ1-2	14	TGTGCTAGTGGGGTCGCGCAAAATCGCTATGGCTACACCTTC	CASGVAQNRYGYTF
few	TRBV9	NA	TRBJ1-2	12	TGTGCCAGCAGCACCAACAGCTATGGCTACACCTTC	CASSTNSYGYTF
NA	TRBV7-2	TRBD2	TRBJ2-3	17	TGTGCCAGCAGCTTCCCTGCTAGCGGGCCTAGCACAGATACGCAGTATTTT	CASSFPASGPSTDTQYF
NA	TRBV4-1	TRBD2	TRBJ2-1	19	TGCGCCAGCAGCCAAGATCAACTAGCGGCAACCAGCTCCTACAATGAGCAGTTCTTC	CASSQDQLAATSSYNEQFF
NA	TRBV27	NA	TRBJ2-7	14	TGTGCCAGCAGTTTATCGGCCGGGACCTACGAGCAGTACTTC	CASSLSAGTYEQYF
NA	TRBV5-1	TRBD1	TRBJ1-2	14	TGCGCCAGCAGCTTAGGAGACAGGGGTGATGGCTACACCTTC	CASSLGDRGDGYTF
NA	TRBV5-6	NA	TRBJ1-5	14	TGTGCCAGCAGCTTGAGACGGACTCGGGGGACCCAGCATTTT	CASSLRRTRGTQHF
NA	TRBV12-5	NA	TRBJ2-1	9	TGTGCTAGTGGCCTCGAGCAGTTCTTC	CASGLEQFF